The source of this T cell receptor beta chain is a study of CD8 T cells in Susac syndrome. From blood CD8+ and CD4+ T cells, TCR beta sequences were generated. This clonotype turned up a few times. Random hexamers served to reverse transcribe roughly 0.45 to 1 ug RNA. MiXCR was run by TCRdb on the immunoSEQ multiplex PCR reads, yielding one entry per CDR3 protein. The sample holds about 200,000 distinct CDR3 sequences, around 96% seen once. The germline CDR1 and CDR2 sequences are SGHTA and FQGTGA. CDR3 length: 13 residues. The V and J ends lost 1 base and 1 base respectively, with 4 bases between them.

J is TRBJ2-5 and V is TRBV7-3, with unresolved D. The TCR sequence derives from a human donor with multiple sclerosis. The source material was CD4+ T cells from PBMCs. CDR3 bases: TGTGCCAGCAGCTTAAACTTCCAAGAGACCCAGTACTTC. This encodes CASSLNFQETQYF.